These 18 T cell receptor beta chains were sequenced from one sample in a study of blood T cell repertoires in COVID-19. Sequenced by immunoSEQ multiplex PCR; TCRdb stores in-frame clones only, minus some. Seen here are some 65,000 clones, approximately 95% observed once, and the top ten hold roughly 2.7%. The sequencing input was peripheral blood. These receptors were collected from a man between 70 and 80 years old with active COVID-19.

The J gene is TRBJ1-2, the V gene TRBV4-1, with D hard to call. CDR1 MGHRA and CDR2 YSYEKL come from the germline V gene. V lost 0 bases and J lost 8, with 16 bases in between. The CDR3 runs 15 residues. CDR3 DNA sequence: TGCGCCAGCAGCCAAGACTGGAGGGTGATCGGGGGCTACACCTTC. Protein sequence: CASSQDWRVIGGYTF.

The CDR3 sequence is CASSFGGSGGAETQYF. The DNA of the CDR3 is TGCGCCAGCAGCTTTGGCGGTAGCGGGGGGGCAGAGACCCAGTACTTC. This chain uses TRBV5-1 with TRBJ2-5, with 11 bases fitting TRBD2. The ends lost 2 bases at V and 4 bases at J; junction bases unmatched: 7. This CDR3 contains 16 residues. Germline CDR1 reads SGHRS; CDR2 reads YFSETQ.

This chain connects TRBV5-3 to TRBJ1-4; 7 bases agree with TRBD1. TRBV5-3 belongs to the ORF category, with a function that is uncertain. CDR3 length equals 15 residues. Trimming at V came to 4 bases and at J to 1 base, leaving 4 bases not matched to a gene. DNA of the CDR3: TGTGCCAGAAGCGGCAACAGGGGAACTAATGAAAAACTGTTTTTT. Protein sequence: CARSGNRGTNEKLFF.

The chain links TRBV5-4 to TRBJ2-7; 8 nucleotides agree with TRBD1. Germline assignment: CDR1 SGHNT and CDR2 YYREEE (reference sequence). This CDR3 has 14 amino acids. The V and J ends lost 4 bases and 5 bases, in that order; junction bases with no gene match: 8. CDR3 loop: CASSPGQGRDEQYV. DNA for the CDR3: TGTGCCAGCAGCCCAGGACAGGGACGGGACGAGCAGTACGTC.

The V call is TRBV6-5, the J call TRBJ1-3; 8 nucleotides line up with TRBD1. Looked up from germline, CDR1 is MNHEY and CDR2 is SVGAGI. V lost 6 bases and J lost 0; bases outside the gene matches: 4. CDR3 length: 15 amino acids. The CDR3 sequence: CASRYRGYSGNTIYF. The CDR3 nucleotides read TGTGCCAGCAGGTACAGGGGGTACTCTGGAAACACCATATATTTT.

The chain couples TRBV7-9 to TRBJ2-7; TRBD2 is a possible D gene (6 bases). The CDR3 consists of 14 residues. Looked up from germline, CDR1 is SEHNR and CDR2 is FQNEAQ (reference sequence). V lost 0 bases to trimming and J lost 2 bases, with 8 bases between them. The CDR3 DNA follows: TGTGCCAGCAGCTTAGCGGCGGGAACCTACGAGCAGTACGTC. It specifies CASSLAAGTYEQYV.

The rearrangement links TRBV7-7 to TRBJ2-1, with D possibly being TRBD2 (5 bases). The V end was cut by 1 base, the J end by 7 bases, with 14 bases between. This CDR3 comprises 15 residues. Germline V gene sequence: CDR1 SSHAT, CDR2 FNYEAQ (reference sequence). CDR3 protein: CASSLEGSTGNEQFF. For the CDR3, the DNA is TGTGCCAGCAGCTTAGAAGGGTCAACGGGGAATGAGCAGTTCTTC.

The chain combines TRBV7-2 with TRBJ2-7; D gene ambiguous. Trimming took 5 bases from V and 6 from J, leaving 14 bases between them. This CDR3 has 13 residues. Germline CDR1 is SGHTA and CDR2 is FQGNSA. Written as DNA, the CDR3 is TGTGCCAGCAGCCCCACTCCAACGGGCGAGCAGTACTTC. Its protein product is CASSPTPTGEQYF.

The chain has TRBV11-3 and TRBJ1-6; TRBD1 matches 7 bases. This CDR3 has 16 amino acids. The germline CDR1 and CDR2 sequences are SGHNT and YENEEA. J lost 5 bases, V lost 1 base, and 5 bases had no gene match. CDR3 sequence: CASSLVIQGNNSPLHF. CDR3 nucleotides: TGTGCCAGCAGCTTAGTAATACAGGGGAATAATTCACCCCTCCACTTT.

The CDR3 spells CAISLSGGQYNEQFF. CDR3 coding DNA: TGTGCCATCAGTCTGAGCGGGGGACAATACAATGAGCAGTTCTTC. This chain connects TRBV10-3 to TRBJ2-1, with 8 bases matching TRBD2. V gave up 5 bases and J gave up 4 bases; unmatched junction bases: 7. CDR3 length: 15 amino acids. Looked up from germline, CDR1 is ENHRY and CDR2 is SYGVKD.

The gene calls are TRBV21-1 and TRBJ2-1; the tabulated D call, TRBD2, remains unverified against the DNA. TRBV21-1 is reported as a pseudogene. The CDR3 consists of 13 residues. This CDR3 is CASSKGGLGEQFF. The CDR3 DNA sequence: TGTGCCAGCAGCAAAGGGGGACTGGGCGAGCAGTTCTTC.

The chain employs TRBV20-1 and TRBJ2-5; TRBD2 matches at 8 bases. With V trimmed by 3 bases and J by 1 base, 7 bases remained unmatched. CDR3 length: 15 amino acids. Per the germline V gene, CDR1 is DFQATT and CDR2 is SNEGSKA (reference sequence). The CDR3, as DNA: TGCAGTGCTAGTATCCAGCGGGGGAGCCAAGAGACCCAGTACTTC. Translating gives CSASIQRGSQETQYF.

The chain couples TRBV2 to TRBJ1-6; D gene ambiguous. CDR1 SNHLY and CDR2 FYNNEI come from the germline V gene. The CDR3 extends over 13 amino acids. The V end lost 2 bases, the J end lost 14 bases, and 13 bases lay between the germline ends. The CDR3 DNA sequence: TGTGCCAGCAGTGAACGGGCGGGTTGGACCCTCCACTTT. It is translated as CASSERAGWTLHF.

The rearrangement links TRBV12-3 or TRBV12-4 to TRBJ1-1; 7 nucleotides agree with TRBD1. CDR3 length equals 13 residues. Trimming at V came to 7 bases and at J to 3 bases, leaving 5 bases not matched to a gene. CDR3 residues: CASISQGDTEAFF. The CDR3 bases are TGTGCCAGCATTTCCCAGGGGGACACTGAAGCTTTCTTT.

The chain uses TRBV7-6 and TRBJ1-2; D perhaps matches TRBD1 (6 bases). CDR1 is SGHVS, CDR2 FNYEAQ, per germline. V lost 5 bases, J lost 5 bases, and 18 bases lay in between. The CDR3 is made up of 15 amino acids. Written as DNA, the CDR3 is TGTGCCAGCAGCCCTACGACAGGCGGAGGATATGGCTACACCTTC. This sequence encodes CASSPTTGGGYGYTF.

The V call is TRBV5-1, the J call TRBJ1-3, with 7 bases fitting TRBD1. The CDR3 has 14 residues. Per germline, CDR1 SGHRS and CDR2 YFSETQ. Germline trimming cut 4 bases from V and 4 bases from J; bases unmatched to any gene: 5. DNA of the CDR3: TGCGCCAGCAGCGTACCGGGACAGGGAAACACCATATATTTT. Amino acids: CASSVPGQGNTIYF.

There are many counts of this clone. This sequence joins TRBV27 and TRBJ2-7; 9 bases align to TRBD1. The CDR3 has 16 amino acids. After removal of 4 bases from V and 6 bases from J, the junction contained 13 bases not matched to a gene. Germline V CDR1 and CDR2: MNHEY, SMNVEV (reference sequence). CDR3 region: CASSSGDRVLMGEQYV. CDR3 nucleotide sequence: TGTGCCAGCAGTTCGGGGGACAGGGTGTTAATGGGCGAGCAGTACGTC.

In this sample, this clone turned up once. The V and J genes are TRBV7-3 and TRBJ2-5; 14 bases fit TRBD2. Germline V lookup: CDR1 SGHTA, CDR2 FQGTGA. This CDR3 spans 16 amino acids. J was trimmed by 5 bases and V by 4 bases; bases with no gene match: 6. CDR3 residues: CASSSSGLAGVETQYF. CDR3 bases: TGTGCCAGCAGCTCCTCGGGACTAGCGGGGGTGGAGACCCAGTACTTC.